This paragraph reports one T cell receptor beta chain. Its antigen is not known. These data originate in a study of CXCR3-negative and CXCR3-positive naive CD8 T cells. Findings of the study overall: Each naive subset displayed comparably high diversity, whereas memory CD8+ cells displayed much lower diversity.

5' RACE that incorporated UMI labels was used to prepare the TRB cDNA libraries. TCRdb re-called the 5' RACE reads, yielding one record per CDR3 amino acid sequence without DNA. This listing includes some 130,000 distinct CDR3 sequences. This CDR3 contains 12 residues. CDR1 is SGHRS and CDR2 is YFSETQ in the germline V gene. The rearrangement links TRBV5-1 to TRBJ2-1. Source material: naive CXCR3- CD8+ T cells from blood. Subset here: CD45RO-CCR7+CD27+CD95- naive CD8+ T cells lacking CXCR3 (TNR3-). This TCR came from a human donor in good health. Some clones in this sample may be carry-over from other donors' samples. Here the CDR3 reads CASSSAYNEQFF.